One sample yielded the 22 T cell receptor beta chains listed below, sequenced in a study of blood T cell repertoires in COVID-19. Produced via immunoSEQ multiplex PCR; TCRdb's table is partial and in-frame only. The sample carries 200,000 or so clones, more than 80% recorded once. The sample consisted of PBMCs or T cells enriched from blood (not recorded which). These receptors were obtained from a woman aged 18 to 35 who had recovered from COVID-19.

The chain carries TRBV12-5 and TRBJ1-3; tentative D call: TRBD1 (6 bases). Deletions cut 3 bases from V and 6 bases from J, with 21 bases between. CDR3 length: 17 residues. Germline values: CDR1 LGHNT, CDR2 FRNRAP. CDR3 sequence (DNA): TGTGCTAGTGGTTTTCTGCCCCCAGCGGGGGGCGTAAACACCATATATTTT. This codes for CASGFLPPAGGVNTIYF.

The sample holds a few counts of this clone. In DNA form, the CDR3 reads TGTGCCAGCTCACCCCAACAGGGGGCGACTAATGAAAAACTGTTTTTT. As protein: CASSPQQGATNEKLFF. This chain joins TRBV18 and TRBJ1-4; the match to TRBD1 covers 9 bases. The CDR3 has 16 amino acids. Germline assignment: CDR1 KGHSH and CDR2 LQKENI. V lost 3 bases to trimming and J lost 2 bases; unmatched junction nucleotides: 4.

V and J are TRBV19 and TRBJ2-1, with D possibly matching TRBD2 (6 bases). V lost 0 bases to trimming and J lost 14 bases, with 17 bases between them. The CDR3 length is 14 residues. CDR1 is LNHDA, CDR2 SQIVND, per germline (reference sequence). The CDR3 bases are TGTGCCAGTAGTATAGATCCGGGGAGGAACGAGAAGTTCTTC. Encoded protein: CASSIDPGRNEKFF.

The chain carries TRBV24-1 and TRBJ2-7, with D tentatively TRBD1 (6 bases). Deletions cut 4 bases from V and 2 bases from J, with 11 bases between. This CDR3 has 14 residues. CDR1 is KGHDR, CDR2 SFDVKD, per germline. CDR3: CATSDRGSTYEQYF. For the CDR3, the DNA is TGTGCCACCAGTGACAGGGGTTCCACCTACGAGCAGTACTTC.

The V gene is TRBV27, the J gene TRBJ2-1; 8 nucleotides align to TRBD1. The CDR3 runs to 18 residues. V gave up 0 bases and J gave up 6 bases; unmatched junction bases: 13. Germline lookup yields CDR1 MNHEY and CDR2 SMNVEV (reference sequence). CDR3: CASSLSHLTGDLTNEQFF. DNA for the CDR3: TGTGCCAGCAGTTTATCTCACCTGACAGGGGACCTAACCAATGAGCAGTTCTTC.

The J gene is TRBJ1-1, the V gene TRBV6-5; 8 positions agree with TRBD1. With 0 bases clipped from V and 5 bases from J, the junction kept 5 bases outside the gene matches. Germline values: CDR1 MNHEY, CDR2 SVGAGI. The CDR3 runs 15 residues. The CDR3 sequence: CASSYSITGGTEAFF. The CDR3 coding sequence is TGTGCCAGCAGTTACTCGATTACAGGGGGGACTGAAGCTTTCTTT.

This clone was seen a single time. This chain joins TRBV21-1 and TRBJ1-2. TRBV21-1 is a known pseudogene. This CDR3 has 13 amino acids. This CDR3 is CASYNGGVYGYTF. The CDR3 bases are TGTGCCAGCTATAATGGTGGAGTTTATGGCTACACCTTC.

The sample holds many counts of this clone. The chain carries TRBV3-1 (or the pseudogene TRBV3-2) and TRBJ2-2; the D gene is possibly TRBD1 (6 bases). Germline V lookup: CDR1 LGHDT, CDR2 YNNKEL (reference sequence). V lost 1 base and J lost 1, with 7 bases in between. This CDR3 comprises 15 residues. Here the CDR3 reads CASSQGTENTGELFF. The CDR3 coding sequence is TGTGCCAGCAGCCAAGGGACAGAGAACACCGGGGAGCTGTTTTTT.

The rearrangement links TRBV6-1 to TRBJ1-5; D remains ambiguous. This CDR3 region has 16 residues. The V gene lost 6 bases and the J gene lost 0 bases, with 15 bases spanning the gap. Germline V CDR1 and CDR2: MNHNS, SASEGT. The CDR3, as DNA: TGTGCCAGCAGAGAACTGACGGGGTTTAGCAATCAGCCCCAGCATTTT. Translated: CASRELTGFSNQPQHF.

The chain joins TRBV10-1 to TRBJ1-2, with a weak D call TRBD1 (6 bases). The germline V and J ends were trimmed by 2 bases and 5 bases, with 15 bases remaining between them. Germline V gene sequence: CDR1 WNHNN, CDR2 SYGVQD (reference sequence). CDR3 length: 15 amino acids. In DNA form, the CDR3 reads TGCGCCAGCAGTGAGATCCCAGGACAGCAATATGGCTACACCTTC. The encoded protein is CASSEIPGQQYGYTF.

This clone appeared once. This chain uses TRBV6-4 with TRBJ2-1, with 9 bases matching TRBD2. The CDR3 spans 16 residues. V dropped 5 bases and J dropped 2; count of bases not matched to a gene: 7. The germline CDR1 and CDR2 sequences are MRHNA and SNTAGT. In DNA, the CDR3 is TGTGCCAGCAGTCCGAGCGGGGGGAGTCCCTACAATGAGCAGTTCTTC. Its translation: CASSPSGGSPYNEQFF.

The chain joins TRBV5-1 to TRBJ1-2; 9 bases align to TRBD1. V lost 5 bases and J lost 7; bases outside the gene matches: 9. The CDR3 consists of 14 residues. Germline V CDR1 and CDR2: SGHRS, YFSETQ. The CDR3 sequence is CASSPGQGLGGYTF. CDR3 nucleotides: TGCGCCAGCAGTCCCGGACAGGGGTTGGGTGGCTACACCTTC.

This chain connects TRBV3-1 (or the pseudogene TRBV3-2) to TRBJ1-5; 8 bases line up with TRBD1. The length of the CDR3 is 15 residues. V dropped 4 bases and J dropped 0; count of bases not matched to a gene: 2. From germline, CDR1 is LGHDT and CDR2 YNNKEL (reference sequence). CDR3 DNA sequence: TGTGCCAGCAGCCTGACAGGGGATAGCAATCAGCCCCAGCATTTT. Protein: CASSLTGDSNQPQHF.

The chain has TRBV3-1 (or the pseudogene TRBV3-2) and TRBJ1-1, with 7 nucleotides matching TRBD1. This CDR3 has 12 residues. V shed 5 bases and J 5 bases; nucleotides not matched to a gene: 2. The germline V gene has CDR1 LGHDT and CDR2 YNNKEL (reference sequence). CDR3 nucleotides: TGTGCCAGCAGCGCAGGGGGGACTGAAGCTTTCTTT. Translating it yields CASSAGGTEAFF.

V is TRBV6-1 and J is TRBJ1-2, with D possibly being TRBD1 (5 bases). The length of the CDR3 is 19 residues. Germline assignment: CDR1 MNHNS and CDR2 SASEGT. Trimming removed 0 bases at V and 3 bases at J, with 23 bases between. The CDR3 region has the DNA TGTGCCAGCAGTGAAGCTCTTCCGGAAGACAGACGATTCCACTATGGCTACACCTTC. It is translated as CASSEALPEDRRFHYGYTF.

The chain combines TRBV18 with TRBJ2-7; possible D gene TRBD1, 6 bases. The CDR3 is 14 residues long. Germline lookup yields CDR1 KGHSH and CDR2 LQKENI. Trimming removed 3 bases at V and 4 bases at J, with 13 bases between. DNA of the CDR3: TGTGCCAGCTCACCTAGTAGGACAGAATACGAGCAGTACTTC. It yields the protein CASSPSRTEYEQYF. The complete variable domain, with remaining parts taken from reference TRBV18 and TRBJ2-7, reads NAGVMQNPRHLVRRRGQEARLRCSPMKGHSHVYWYRQLPEEGLKFMVYLQKENIIDESGMPKERFSAEFPKEGPSILRIQQVVRGDSAAYFCASSPSRTEYEQYFGPGTRLTVT.

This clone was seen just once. CDR3: CASSVRGSSGGNTIYF. The CDR3 nucleotides are TGTGCCAGCAGCGTCAGGGGTAGCTCGGGTGGAAACACCATATATTTT. The chain joins TRBV5-4 to TRBJ1-3; a possible D gene is TRBD1 (6 bases). Per the germline V gene, CDR1 is SGHNT and CDR2 is YYREEE (reference sequence). CDR3 size: 16 residues. V gave up 4 bases and J gave up 3 bases, with 17 bases separating them.

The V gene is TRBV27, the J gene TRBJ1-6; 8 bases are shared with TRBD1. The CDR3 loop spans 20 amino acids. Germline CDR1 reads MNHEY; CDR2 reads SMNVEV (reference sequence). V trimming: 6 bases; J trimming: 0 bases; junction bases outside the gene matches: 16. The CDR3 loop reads CASSHRPRDRLSSYNSPLHF. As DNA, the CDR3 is TGTGCCAGCAGCCATCGACCTCGGGACAGGTTAAGCTCCTATAATTCACCCCTCCACTTT.

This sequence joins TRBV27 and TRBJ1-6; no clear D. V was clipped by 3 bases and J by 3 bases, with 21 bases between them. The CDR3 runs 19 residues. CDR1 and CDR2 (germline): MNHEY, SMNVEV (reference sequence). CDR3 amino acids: CASSLERRNSGDYNSPLHF. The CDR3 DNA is TGTGCCAGCAGTTTGGAAAGACGTAACAGCGGTGACTATAATTCACCCCTCCACTTT.

The CDR3: CSARVGVIDGYTF. CDR3 DNA sequence: TGCAGTGCTCGTGTAGGGGTGATTGATGGCTACACCTTC. The chain recombines TRBV20-1 with TRBJ1-2; tentative D call: TRBD1 (5 bases). Trimming removed 5 bases at V and 6 bases at J, with 16 bases between. Germline loops: CDR1 DFQATT, CDR2 SNEGSKA (reference sequence). The CDR3 has 13 amino acids.

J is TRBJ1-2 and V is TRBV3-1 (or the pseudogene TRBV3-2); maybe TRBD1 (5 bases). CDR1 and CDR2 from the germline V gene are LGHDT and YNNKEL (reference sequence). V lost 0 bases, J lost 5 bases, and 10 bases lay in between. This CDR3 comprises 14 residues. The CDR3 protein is CASSQDHRFYGYTF. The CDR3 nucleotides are TGTGCCAGCAGCCAAGATCACAGGTTTTATGGCTACACCTTC.

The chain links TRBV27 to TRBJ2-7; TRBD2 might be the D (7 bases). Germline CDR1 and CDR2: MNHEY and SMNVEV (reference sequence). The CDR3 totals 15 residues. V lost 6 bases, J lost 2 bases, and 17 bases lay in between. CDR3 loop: CASSPEGGGTYEQYF. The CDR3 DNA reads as TGTGCCAGCAGCCCCGAGGGGGGGGGAACCTACGAGCAGTACTTC.